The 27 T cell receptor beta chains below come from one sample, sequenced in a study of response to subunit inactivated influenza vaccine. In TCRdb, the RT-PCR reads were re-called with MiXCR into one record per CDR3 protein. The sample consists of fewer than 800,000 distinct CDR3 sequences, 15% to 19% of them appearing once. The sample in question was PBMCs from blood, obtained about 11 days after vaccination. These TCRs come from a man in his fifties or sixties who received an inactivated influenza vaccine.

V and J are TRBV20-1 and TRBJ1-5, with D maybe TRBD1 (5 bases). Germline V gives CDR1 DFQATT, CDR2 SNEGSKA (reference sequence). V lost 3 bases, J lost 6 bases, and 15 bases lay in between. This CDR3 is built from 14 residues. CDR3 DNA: TGCAGTGCTAGTTCGGGGGTACTAGGTCAGCCCCAGCATTTT. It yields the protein CSASSGVLGQPQHF.

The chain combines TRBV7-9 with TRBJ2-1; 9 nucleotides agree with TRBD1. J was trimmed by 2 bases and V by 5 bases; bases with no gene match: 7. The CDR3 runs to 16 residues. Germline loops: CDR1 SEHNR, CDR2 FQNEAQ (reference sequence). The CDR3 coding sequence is TGTGCCAGCAGCGCGGGACAGGGAAGGGCCTACAATGAGCAGTTCTTC. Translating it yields CASSAGQGRAYNEQFF.

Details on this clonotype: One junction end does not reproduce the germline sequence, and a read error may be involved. The CDR3: CASSQRTSGSRNEQLF. The CDR3, as DNA: TGTGCCAGCAGCCAACGGACTAGCGGGAGCAGAAATGAGCAGCTCTTC. The rearrangement links TRBV4-2 to TRBJ2-1; 13 positions agree with TRBD2. CDR1 and CDR2 from the germline V gene are LGHNA and YNFKEQ. This CDR3 has 16 amino acids.

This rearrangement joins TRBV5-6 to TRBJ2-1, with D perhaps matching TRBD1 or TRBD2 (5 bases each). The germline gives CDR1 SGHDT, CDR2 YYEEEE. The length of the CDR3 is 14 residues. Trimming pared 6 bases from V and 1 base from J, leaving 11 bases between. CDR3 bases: TGTGCCAGCAACCTGGGACGATCCTACAATGAGCAGTTCTTC. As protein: CASNLGRSYNEQFF.

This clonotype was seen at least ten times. CDR3 bases: TGTGCCAGCCCTCGAAACAGGGTCTCCTACAATGAGCAGTTCTTC. This sequence encodes CASPRNRVSYNEQFF. This chain joins TRBV9 and TRBJ2-1; weak D call: TRBD1 (6 bases). The germline CDR1 and CDR2 sequences are SGDLS and YYNGEE. The CDR3 has 15 residues. With 7 bases removed from V and 0 bases from J, the gap between germline ends came to 14 bases.

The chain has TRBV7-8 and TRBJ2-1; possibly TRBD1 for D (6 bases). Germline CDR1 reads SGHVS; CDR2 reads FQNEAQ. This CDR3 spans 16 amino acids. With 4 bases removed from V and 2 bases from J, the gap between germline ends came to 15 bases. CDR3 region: CASSSSGTNAYNEQFF. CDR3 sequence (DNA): TGTGCCAGCAGCTCATCAGGGACAAACGCCTACAATGAGCAGTTCTTC.

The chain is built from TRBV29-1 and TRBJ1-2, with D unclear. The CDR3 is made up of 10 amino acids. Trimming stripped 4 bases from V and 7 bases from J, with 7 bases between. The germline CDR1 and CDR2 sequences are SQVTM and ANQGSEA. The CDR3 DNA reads TGCAGCGTTGCACGCGCTGGCTACACCTTC. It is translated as CSVARAGYTF. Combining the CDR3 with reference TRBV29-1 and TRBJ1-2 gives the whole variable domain SAVISQKPSRDICQRGTSLTIQCQVDSQVTMMFWYRQQPGQSLTLIATANQGSEATYESGFVIDKFPISRPNLTFSTLTVSNMSPEDSSIYLCSVARAGYTFGSGTRLTVV.

DNA of the CDR3: TGTGCCAGCAGCCAAGGGGCAGGAAGATATGGCTACACCTTC. This gives the protein CASSQGAGRYGYTF. J is TRBJ1-2 and V is TRBV14, with no clear D. The CDR3 is 14 residues long. V was clipped by 1 base and J by 5 bases, with 11 bases between them. Germline lookup yields CDR1 SGHDN and CDR2 FVKESK.

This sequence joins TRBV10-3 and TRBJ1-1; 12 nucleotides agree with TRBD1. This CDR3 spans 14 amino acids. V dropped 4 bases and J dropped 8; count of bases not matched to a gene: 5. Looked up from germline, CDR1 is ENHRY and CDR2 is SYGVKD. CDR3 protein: CAISVGTGGGEAFF. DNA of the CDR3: TGTGCCATCAGTGTCGGGACAGGGGGCGGCGAAGCTTTCTTT.

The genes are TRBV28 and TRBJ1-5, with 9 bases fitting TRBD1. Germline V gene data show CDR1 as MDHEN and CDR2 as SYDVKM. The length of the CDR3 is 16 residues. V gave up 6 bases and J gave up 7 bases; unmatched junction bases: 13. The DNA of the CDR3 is TGTGCCAGCAGAACGACGACCGGGACAGGGAGACAGCCCCAGCATTTT. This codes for CASRTTTGTGRQPQHF.

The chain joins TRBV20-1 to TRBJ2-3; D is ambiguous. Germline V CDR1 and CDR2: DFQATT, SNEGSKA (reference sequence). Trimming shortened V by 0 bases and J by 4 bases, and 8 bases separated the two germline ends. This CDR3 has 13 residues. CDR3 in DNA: TGCAGTGCTAGAGAGAGCATCCCAGATACGCAGTATTTT. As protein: CSARESIPDTQYF.

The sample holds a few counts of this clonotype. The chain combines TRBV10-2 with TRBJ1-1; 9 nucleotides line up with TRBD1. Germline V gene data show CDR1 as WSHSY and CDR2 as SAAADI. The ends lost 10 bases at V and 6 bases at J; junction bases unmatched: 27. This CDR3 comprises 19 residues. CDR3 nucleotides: TGCGCCAACAAAGAGCCCCCGGGACAGGGACAATTTAAGGATCCTGAAGCTTTCTTT. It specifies CANKEPPGQGQFKDPEAFF.

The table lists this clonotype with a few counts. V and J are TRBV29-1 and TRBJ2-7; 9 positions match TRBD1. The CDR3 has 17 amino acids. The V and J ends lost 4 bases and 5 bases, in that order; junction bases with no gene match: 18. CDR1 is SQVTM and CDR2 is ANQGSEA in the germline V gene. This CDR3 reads CSVVLGTGWSERNEQYF. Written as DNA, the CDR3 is TGCAGCGTTGTTCTGGGGACAGGGTGGTCGGAGAGAAACGAGCAGTACTTC.

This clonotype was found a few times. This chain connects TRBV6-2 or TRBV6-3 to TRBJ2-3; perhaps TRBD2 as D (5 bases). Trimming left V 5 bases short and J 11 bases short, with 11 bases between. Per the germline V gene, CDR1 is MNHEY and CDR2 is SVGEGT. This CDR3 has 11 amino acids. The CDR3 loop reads CASSNLREQYF. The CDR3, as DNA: TGTGCCAGCAGTAATCTCCGGGAGCAGTATTTT.

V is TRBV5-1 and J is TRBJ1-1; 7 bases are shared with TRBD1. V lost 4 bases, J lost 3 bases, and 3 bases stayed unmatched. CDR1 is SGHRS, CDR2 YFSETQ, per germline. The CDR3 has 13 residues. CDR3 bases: TGCGCCAGCAGCCCGGGACAGCACACTGAAGCTTTCTTT. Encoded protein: CASSPGQHTEAFF.

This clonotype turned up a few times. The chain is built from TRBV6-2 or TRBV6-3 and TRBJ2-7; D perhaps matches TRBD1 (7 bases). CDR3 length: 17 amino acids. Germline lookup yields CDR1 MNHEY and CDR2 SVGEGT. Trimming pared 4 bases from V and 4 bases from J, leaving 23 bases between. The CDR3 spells CASSFPTNRGLSYEQYF. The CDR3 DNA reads TGTGCCAGCAGTTTCCCCACAAACAGGGGACTTTCGTACGAGCAGTACTTC.

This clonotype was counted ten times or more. CDR3 nucleotides: TGTGCCAGCAGCTTGTCAGGGACCCAGAATCAGCCCCAGCATTTT. Translated, it gives CASSLSGTQNQPQHF. This chain joins TRBV5-5 and TRBJ1-5; D perhaps matches TRBD1 (5 bases). Trimming shortened V by 1 base and J by 4 bases, and 12 bases separated the two germline ends. Germline lookup yields CDR1 SGHKS and CDR2 YYEKEE (reference sequence). This CDR3 is 15 amino acids long.

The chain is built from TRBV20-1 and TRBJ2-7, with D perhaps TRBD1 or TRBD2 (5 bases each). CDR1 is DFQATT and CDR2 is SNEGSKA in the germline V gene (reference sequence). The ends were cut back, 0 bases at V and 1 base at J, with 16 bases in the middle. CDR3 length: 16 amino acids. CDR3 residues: CSARDIRDGLSYEQYF. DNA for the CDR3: TGCAGTGCTAGAGATATTCGGGACGGACTTTCCTACGAGCAGTACTTC.

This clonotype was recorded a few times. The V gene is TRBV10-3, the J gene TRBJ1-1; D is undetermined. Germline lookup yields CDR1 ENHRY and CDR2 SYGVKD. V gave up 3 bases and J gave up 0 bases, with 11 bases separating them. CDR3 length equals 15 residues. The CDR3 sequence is CAISDRDRLNTEAFF. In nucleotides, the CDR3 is TGTGCCATCAGTGACAGAGACCGACTGAACACTGAAGCTTTCTTT.

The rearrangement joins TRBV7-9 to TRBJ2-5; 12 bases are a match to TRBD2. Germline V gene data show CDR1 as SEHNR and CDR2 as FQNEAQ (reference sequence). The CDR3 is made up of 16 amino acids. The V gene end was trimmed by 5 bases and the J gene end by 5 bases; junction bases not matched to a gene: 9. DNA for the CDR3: TGTGCCAGCAGCAATCGACTAGCGGGAGATGGGGAGACCCAGTACTTC. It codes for CASSNRLAGDGETQYF. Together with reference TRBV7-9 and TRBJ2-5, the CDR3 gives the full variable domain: DTGVSQNPRHKITKRGQNVTFRCDPISEHNRLYWYRQTLGQGPEFLTYFQNEAQLEKSRLLSDRFSAERPKGSFSTLEIQRTEQGDSAMYLCASSNRLAGDGETQYFGPGTRLLVL.

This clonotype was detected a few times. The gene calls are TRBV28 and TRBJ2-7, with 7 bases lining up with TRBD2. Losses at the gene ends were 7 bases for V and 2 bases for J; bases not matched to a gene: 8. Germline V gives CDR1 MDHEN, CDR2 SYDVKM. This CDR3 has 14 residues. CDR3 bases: TGTGCCAGCACCCTGGGCGGGGGACCCTACGAGCAGTACTTC. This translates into CASTLGGGPYEQYF.

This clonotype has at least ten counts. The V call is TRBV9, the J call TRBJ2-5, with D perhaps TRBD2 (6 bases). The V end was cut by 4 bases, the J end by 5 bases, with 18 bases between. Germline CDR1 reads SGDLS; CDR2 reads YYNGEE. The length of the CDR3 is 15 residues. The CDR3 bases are TGTGCCAGCAGCCCCGTACACGGGAGTTTTGAGACCCAGTACTTC. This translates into CASSPVHGSFETQYF.

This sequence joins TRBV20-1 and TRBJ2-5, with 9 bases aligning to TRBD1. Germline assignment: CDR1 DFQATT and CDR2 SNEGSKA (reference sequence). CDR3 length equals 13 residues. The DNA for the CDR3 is TGCAGCAAGTCGGGACAGGGACCTTTGGCCCAGTACTTC. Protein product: CSKSGQGPLAQYF.

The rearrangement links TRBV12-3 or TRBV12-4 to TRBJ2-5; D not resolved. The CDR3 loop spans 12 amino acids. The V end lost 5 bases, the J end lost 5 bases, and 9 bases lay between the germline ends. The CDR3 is CASSPQVETQYF. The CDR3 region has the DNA TGTGCCAGCAGTCCGCAAGTGGAGACCCAGTACTTC.

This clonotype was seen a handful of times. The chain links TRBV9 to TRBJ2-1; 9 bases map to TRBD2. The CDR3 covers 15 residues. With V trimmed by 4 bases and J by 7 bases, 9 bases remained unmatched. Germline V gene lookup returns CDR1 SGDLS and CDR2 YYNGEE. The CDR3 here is CASSFLAGGFNEQFF. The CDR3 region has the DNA TGTGCCAGCAGCTTCCTCGCGGGAGGGTTTAATGAGCAGTTCTTC.

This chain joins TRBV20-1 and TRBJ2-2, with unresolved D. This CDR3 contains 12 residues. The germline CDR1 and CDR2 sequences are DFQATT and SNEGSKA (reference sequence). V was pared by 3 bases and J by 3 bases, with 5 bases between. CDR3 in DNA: TGCAGTGCTAGGGAATACACCGGGGAGCTGTTTTTT. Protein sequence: CSAREYTGELFF.

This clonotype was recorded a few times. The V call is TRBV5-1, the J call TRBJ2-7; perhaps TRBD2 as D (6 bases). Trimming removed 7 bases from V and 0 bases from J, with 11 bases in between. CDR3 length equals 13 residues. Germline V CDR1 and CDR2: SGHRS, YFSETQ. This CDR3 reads CASSGVSSYEQYF. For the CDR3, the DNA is TGCGCCAGCTCGGGAGTTTCCTCCTACGAGCAGTACTTC.